The 19 T cell receptor beta chains reported below all come from one sample, sequenced in a study of blood T cells in healthy people across ages. Through a sample-barcoded 5' primer and a J-beta primer mix, a second PCR was run for roughly 7 to 11 cycles. A single record per CDR3 protein comes from TCRdb applying MiXCR to the 5' RACE reads. The sample lists approximately 960,000 distinct CDR3 sequences; around 29% were seen once. These data also featured in a second study, about T cells of mothers and their children.

Sequencing was done on a sample of blood. These receptors originate from a woman aged 35 to 49 in good health.

This chain uses TRBV10-3 with TRBJ1-1; no definite D call. The germline CDR1 and CDR2 sequences are ENHRY and SYGVKD. The CDR3 length is 13 residues. Trimming stripped 2 bases from V and 1 base from J, with 5 bases between. CDR3 sequence (DNA): TGTGCCATCAGTGAGGCAGGGAACACTGAAGCTTTCTTT. This sequence encodes CAISEAGNTEAFF.

The chain employs TRBV20-1 and TRBJ2-3; D may be TRBD1 or TRBD2 (5 bases each). The germline V gene encodes CDR1 DFQATT and CDR2 SNEGSKA (reference sequence). V lost 1 base and J 0 bases, leaving 23 bases between the germline ends. The CDR3 is 19 residues long. The CDR3 bases are TGCAGTGCTAGAGGATGGGACGGCTTAACCTACTGGAGCACAGATACGCAGTATTTT. Translation: CSARGWDGLTYWSTDTQYF.

The sample holds a few counts of this clonotype. J is TRBJ2-3 and V is TRBV6-5; D might be TRBD1 (5 bases). Germline V gene sequence: CDR1 MNHEY, CDR2 SVGAGI. Deletions cut 0 bases from V and 1 base from J, with 14 bases between. CDR3 length: 17 residues. CDR3 sequence: CASSYSQGGVGTDTQYF. The CDR3, as DNA: TGTGCCAGCAGTTACTCCCAGGGTGGGGTGGGCACAGATACGCAGTATTTT.

The V call is TRBV7-2, the J call TRBJ1-3, with D hard to call. CDR1 is SGHTA, CDR2 FQGNSA, per germline. The V gene lost 1 base and the J gene lost 0 bases, with 7 bases spanning the gap. This CDR3 has 15 residues. The CDR3 DNA is TGTGCCAGCAGCTTAGGGGAGTTCTCTGGAAACACCATATATTTT. This gives the protein CASSLGEFSGNTIYF.

This clonotype appeared a few times. The chain carries TRBV6-2 or TRBV6-3 and TRBJ2-7, with D hard to call. V was pared by 0 bases and J by 3 bases, with 12 bases between. Germline V CDR1 and CDR2: MNHEY, SVGEGT. This CDR3 spans 15 amino acids. The CDR3 reads CASSYSPSTLYEQYF. DNA for the CDR3: TGTGCCAGCAGTTACTCTCCCAGCACCCTCTACGAGCAGTACTTC.

The J gene is TRBJ1-2, the V gene TRBV3-1; TRBD1 aligns across 7 bases. CDR3 length: 15 residues. Trimming cost V 2 bases and J 5 bases; bases outside gene matches: 8. Germline CDR1 is LGHDT and CDR2 is YNNKEL (reference sequence). CDR3 residues: CASSQRFTGAYGYTF. The CDR3 DNA follows: TGTGCCAGCAGCCAACGCTTTACAGGGGCATATGGCTACACCTTC.

The V and J genes are TRBV14 and TRBJ2-5; 11 bases line up with TRBD2. Germline loops: CDR1 SGHDN, CDR2 FVKESK. This CDR3 contains 16 residues. V lost 2 bases, J lost 5 bases, and 7 bases stayed unmatched. The CDR3: CASSQYIAGGPETQYF. The CDR3 coding sequence is TGTGCCAGCAGCCAATACATAGCGGGGGGGCCGGAGACCCAGTACTTC.

The rearrangement links TRBV12-3 or TRBV12-4 to TRBJ2-2; D not resolved. V lost 4 bases, J lost 5 bases, and 5 bases lay in between. This CDR3 spans 12 amino acids. The CDR3 bases are TGTGCCAGCAGTTCCATAACCGGGGAGCTGTTTTTT. This gives the protein CASSSITGELFF.

This rearrangement joins TRBV20-1 to TRBJ2-6, with 9 bases that match TRBD1. Germline loops: CDR1 DFQATT, CDR2 SNEGSKA (reference sequence). The CDR3 covers 17 residues. V trimming: 3 bases; J trimming: 0 bases; junction bases outside the gene matches: 6. Written as DNA, the CDR3 is TGCAGTGCTAGTCACAGGGGGCGCCCCTCTGGGGCCAACGTCCTGACTTTC. This encodes CSASHRGRPSGANVLTF.

This clonotype was seen more than once but under ten times. V is TRBV7-6 and J is TRBJ2-6; 7 positions agree with TRBD1. There are 17 residues in the CDR3. Per the germline V gene, CDR1 is SGHVS and CDR2 is FNYEAQ. V gave up 4 bases and J gave up 2 bases; unmatched junction bases: 8. The CDR3 DNA sequence: TGTGCCAGCAGCTCTGAGACAGGGCGGCCTGGGGCCAACGTCCTGACTTTC. Protein: CASSSETGRPGANVLTF.

The chain carries TRBV28 and TRBJ2-7; D possibly matches TRBD1 or TRBD2 (5 bases each). The germline CDR1 and CDR2 sequences are MDHEN and SYDVKM. The CDR3 sequence is 14 residues long. V lost 5 bases and J 3 bases, leaving 14 bases between the germline ends. This chain's CDR3 is CASSLRGNIYEQYF. CDR3 bases: TGTGCCAGCAGTCTACGGGGCAATATCTACGAGCAGTACTTC.

This clonotype was picked up many times. This chain connects TRBV2 to TRBJ2-5; 7 bases line up with TRBD2. The junction had 4 bases not matched to a gene; V was cut back by 10 bases and J by 5 bases. Germline V lookup: CDR1 SNHLY, CDR2 FYNNEI. CDR3 length: 11 amino acids. CDR3 coding DNA: TGTGCCACTCAGGGAGGGGAGACCCAGTACTTC. Its translation is CATQGGETQYF.

This clonotype turned up a few times. The chain links TRBV20-1 to TRBJ2-7; no definite D call. Germline V CDR1 and CDR2: DFQATT, SNEGSKA (reference sequence). The V and J ends lost 6 bases and 6 bases respectively, with 18 bases between them. This CDR3 has 13 residues. Here the CDR3 reads CSASPKLGSEQYF. CDR3 DNA: TGCAGTGCCTCACCAAAATTAGGTTCCGAGCAGTACTTC.

This chain uses TRBV20-1 with TRBJ2-7; TRBD2 matches 10 bases. Trimming removed 5 bases from V and 2 bases from J; junction bases left unmatched: 9. This CDR3 contains 15 residues. CDR1 and CDR2 (germline): DFQATT, SNEGSKA (reference sequence). The CDR3 nucleotides are TGCAGTGCTCCTTCTACTAGCGGGGTGCCCTACGAGCAGTACTTC. Translated, it gives CSAPSTSGVPYEQYF.

V usage is TRBV29-1 and J usage is TRBJ1-2; 7 positions agree with TRBD1. Germline V gene sequence: CDR1 SQVTM, CDR2 ANQGSEA. The CDR3 is made up of 12 amino acids. V lost 6 bases and J lost 2; bases outside the gene matches: 3. The CDR3, as DNA: TGCAGCGTACCGACAGGGAACTATGGCTACACCTTC. Its translation is CSVPTGNYGYTF.

The chain has TRBV28 and TRBJ2-1, with D tentatively TRBD2 (6 bases). The germline V gene has CDR1 MDHEN and CDR2 SYDVKM. This CDR3 comprises 14 residues. The V and J ends lost 7 bases and 4 bases respectively, with 14 bases between them. CDR3 nucleotide sequence: TGTGCCAGCACCCTGCAAGGAGGGTACAATGAGCAGTTCTTC. This encodes CASTLQGGYNEQFF.

The CDR3 DNA reads as TGTGCCAGCTCCCAGCCAGGGCAAGCAAACACCATATATTTT. This sequence encodes CASSQPGQANTIYF. The chain recombines TRBV6-6 with TRBJ1-3; a possible D gene is TRBD1 (5 bases). The CDR3 is 14 residues long. V was clipped by 8 bases and J by 6 bases, with 17 bases between them. The germline V gene encodes CDR1 MNHNY and CDR2 SVGAGI (reference sequence).

The sample holds a few counts of this clonotype. The chain is built from TRBV7-9 and TRBJ1-1, with no clear D. V gave up 6 bases and J gave up 1 base, with 6 bases separating them. The CDR3 runs to 12 residues. Germline CDR1 reads SEHNR; CDR2 reads FQNEAQ (reference sequence). CDR3 residues: CASRAKNTEAFF. In DNA, the CDR3 is TGTGCCAGCAGGGCCAAGAACACTGAAGCTTTCTTT.

This clonotype is a singleton in its sample. A much bigger clone sits one base away, suggesting this may be a read error. This chain joins TRBV6-6 and TRBJ2-7; 9 bases align to TRBD2. This CDR3 has 16 residues. The germline gives CDR1 MNHNY, CDR2 SVGAGI (reference sequence). J lost 3 bases, V lost 2 bases, and 8 bases had no gene match. The chain's CDR3 is CASSYPIAGALYEQYF. DNA for the CDR3: TGTGCCAGCAGTTACCCGATAGCGGGGGCCCTCTACGAGCAGTACTTC.